These 4 T cell receptor beta chains were sequenced from one sample in a study of human T cells and chemical hapten exposure. Each CDR3 protein is one row after TCRdb ran MiXCR on the RACE reads. The sample consists of some 93,000 distinct CDR3 sequences, roughly 8% of them appearing once. Time point given: healthy volunteer bleed at 2 weeks. The starting material, unfractionated whole blood, was used for total RNA extraction. Source material: whole blood. The receptors here all came from a female donor in good health. Some clones in this sample may be carry-over from other donors' samples.

In its sample, this clonotype was seen a few times. J is TRBJ2-3 and V is TRBV7-9, with TRBD1 identical over 7 bases. There are 17 residues in the CDR3. In germline, CDR1 is SEHNR, CDR2 FQNEAQ (reference sequence). The V and J ends lost 5 bases and 0 bases, in that order; junction bases with no gene match: 11. CDR3 amino acids: CASSPPMDRMSTDTQYF. The CDR3 DNA follows: TGTGCCAGCAGCCCTCCTATGGACAGGATGAGCACAGATACGCAGTATTTT.

This clonotype has ten or more counts. This rearrangement joins TRBV12-3 or TRBV12-4 to TRBJ1-3; D unresolved. This CDR3 spans 15 amino acids. The V end lost 6 bases, the J end lost 4 bases, and 16 bases lay between the germline ends. The DNA of the CDR3 is TGTGCCAGCAGGTACTCTCCGGCGGCAGGAAACACCATATATTTT. Its translation: CASRYSPAAGNTIYF.

Many counts were recorded for this clonotype. This sequence joins TRBV29-1 and TRBJ1-2; 11 nucleotides line up with TRBD1. The V segment lost 7 bases and the J segment 3 bases; nucleotides outside the gene matches: 1. The CDR3 covers 12 residues. CDR1 is SQVTM, CDR2 ANQGSEA, per germline. As DNA, the CDR3 is TGCAGCGGGGGACAGGGGGACTATGGCTACACCTTC. It is translated as CSGGQGDYGYTF.

This clonotype has just a few counts. The V gene is TRBV20-1, the J gene TRBJ2-7; TRBD2 is a possible D gene (5 bases). Between the trimmed V and J ends, which lost 1 base and 7 bases, there was a span of 11 bases. The CDR3 is made up of 12 amino acids. Looked up from germline, CDR1 is DFQATT and CDR2 is SNEGSKA (reference sequence). The CDR3 DNA is TGCAGTGCTAGAGTGGGTCGAGGGGAGCAGTACTTC. Its translation: CSARVGRGEQYF.